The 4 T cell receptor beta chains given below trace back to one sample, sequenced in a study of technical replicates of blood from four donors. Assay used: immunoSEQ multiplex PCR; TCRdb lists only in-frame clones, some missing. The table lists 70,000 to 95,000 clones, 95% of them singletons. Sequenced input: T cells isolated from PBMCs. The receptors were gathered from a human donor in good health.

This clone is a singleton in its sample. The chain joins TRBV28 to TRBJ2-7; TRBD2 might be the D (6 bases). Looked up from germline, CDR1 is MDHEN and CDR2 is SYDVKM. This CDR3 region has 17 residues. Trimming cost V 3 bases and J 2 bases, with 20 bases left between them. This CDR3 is CASSLGSFVSGAYEQYF. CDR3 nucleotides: TGTGCCAGCAGTTTGGGCAGTTTTGTCTCGGGGGCCTACGAGCAGTACTTC.

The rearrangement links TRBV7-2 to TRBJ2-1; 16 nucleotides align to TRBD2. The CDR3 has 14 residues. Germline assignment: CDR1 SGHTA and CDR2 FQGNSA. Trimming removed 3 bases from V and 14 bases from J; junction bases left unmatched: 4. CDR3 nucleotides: TGTGCCAGCAGCTTGGGGACTAGCGGGAGGGCCAAGTTCTTC. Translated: CASSLGTSGRAKFF. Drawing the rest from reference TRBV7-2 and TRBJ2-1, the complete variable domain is GAGVSQSPSNKVTEKGKDVELRCDPISGHTALYWYRQSLGQGLEFLIYFQGNSAPDKSGLPSDRFSAERTGGSVSTLTIQRTQQEDSAVYLCASSLGTSGRAKFFGPGTRLTVL.

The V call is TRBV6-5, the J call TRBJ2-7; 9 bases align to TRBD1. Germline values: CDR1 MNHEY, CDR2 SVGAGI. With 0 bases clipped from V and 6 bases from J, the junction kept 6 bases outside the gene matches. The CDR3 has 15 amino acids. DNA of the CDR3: TGTGCCAGCAGTTACTCAAGGGACAGGGTCTCCGAGCAGTACTTC. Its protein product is CASSYSRDRVSEQYF.

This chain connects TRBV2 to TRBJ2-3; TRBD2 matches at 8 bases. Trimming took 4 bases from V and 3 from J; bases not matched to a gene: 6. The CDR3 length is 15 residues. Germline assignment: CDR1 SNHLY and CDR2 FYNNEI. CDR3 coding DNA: TGTGCCAGCAGTGGGTTTGGACTAGCAACAGATACGCAGTATTTT. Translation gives CASSGFGLATDTQYF.